Presented here are 2 T cell receptor beta chains from one specimen sequenced in a study of T-cell memory formation after mild COVID-19. Each CDR3 protein is one row after TCRdb ran MiXCR on the 5' RACE reads. The sample records hundreds of thousands of distinct CDR3 sequences, nearly 25% being singletons. Source material: PBMCs or a T cell subset sorted from them (not recorded which). The receptors were sampled from an adult woman who had mild COVID-19 (a few samples of this study predate the infection). Cell type and time point are not known.

This clonotype has just a few counts. The chain combines TRBV11-2 with TRBJ2-7; D perhaps matches TRBD2 (6 bases). Trimming removed 5 bases from V and 3 bases from J, with 14 bases in between. CDR1 and CDR2 (germline): SGHAT, FQNNGV. The CDR3 has 14 residues. The CDR3 nucleotides are TGTGCCAGCAGCGGAGGGACCACCAACTACGAGCAGTACTTC. Its translation: CASSGGTTNYEQYF. The entire variable domain, with the rest obtained from reference TRBV11-2 and TRBJ2-7, is as follows: EAGVAQSPRYKIIEKRQSVAFWCNPISGHATLYWYQQILGQGPKLLIQFQNNGVVDDSQLPKDRFSAERLKGVDSTLKIQPAKLEDSAVYLCASSGGTTNYEQYFGPGTRLTVT.

The chain employs TRBV7-8 and TRBJ1-1, with no clear D. V gave up 0 bases and J gave up 4 bases, with 18 bases separating them. The CDR3 totals 17 residues. Germline CDR1 and CDR2: SGHVS and FQNEAQ. The CDR3 DNA reads as TGTGCCAGCAGCTTAGCGCGGATTATAACCTTAATCACTGAAGCTTTCTTT. This gives the protein CASSLARIITLITEAFF.